This TCR beta chain was identified in a study of cytomegalovirus exposure and HLA in healthy donors. Turning to this clone: The antigen is undetermined. Other nucleotide sequences in the sample specify the same CDR3.

The CDR3 spans 14 residues. The V segment lost 4 bases and the J segment 4 bases; nucleotides outside the gene matches: 5. Germline CDR1 is MRHNA and CDR2 is SNTAGT. Study observations and caveats: Most sequenced TCRs were rare (though some public TCRs occurred in many donors). It was shown in a later analysis that HLA-associated TCR beta chains were more clonally expanded than other, equally common chains.

Healthy bone marrow donors made up the donors. A multiplex PCR was run with 60 Vbeta primers and 13 Jbeta primers. Only in-frame clones appear in the TCRdb table, and some are missing; sequencing was by immunoSEQ multiplex PCR. The sample data list tens of thousands of clones. This TCR came from a woman between 18 and 29 years old in good health and CMV-seronegative. Sequenced input: PBMCs. The rearrangement links TRBV6-4 to TRBJ2-3; 7 bases are shared with TRBD2. The CDR3 region has the DNA TGTGCCAGCAGTGCGGCGGGAGACGCAGATACGCAGTATTTT. Residues: CASSAAGDADTQYF.